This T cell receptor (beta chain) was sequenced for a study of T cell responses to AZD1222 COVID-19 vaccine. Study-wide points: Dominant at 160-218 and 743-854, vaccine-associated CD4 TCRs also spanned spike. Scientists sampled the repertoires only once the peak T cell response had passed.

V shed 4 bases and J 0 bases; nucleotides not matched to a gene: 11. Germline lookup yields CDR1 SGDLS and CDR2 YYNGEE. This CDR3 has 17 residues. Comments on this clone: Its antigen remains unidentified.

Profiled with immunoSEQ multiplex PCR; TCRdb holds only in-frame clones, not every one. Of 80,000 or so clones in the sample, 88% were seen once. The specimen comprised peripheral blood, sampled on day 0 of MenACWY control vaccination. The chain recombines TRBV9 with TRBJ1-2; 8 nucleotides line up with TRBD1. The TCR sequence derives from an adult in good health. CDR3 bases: TGTGCCAGCAGCCCCGGACAGGGTCTGGCCCCTAACTATGGCTACACCTTC. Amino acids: CASSPGQGLAPNYGYTF. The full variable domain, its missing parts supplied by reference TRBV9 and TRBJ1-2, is DSGVTQTPKHLITATGQRVTLRCSPRSGDLSVYWYQQSLDQGLQFLIQYYNGEERAKGNILERFSAQQFPDLHSELNLSSLELGDSALYFCASSPGQGLAPNYGYTFGSGTRLTVV.